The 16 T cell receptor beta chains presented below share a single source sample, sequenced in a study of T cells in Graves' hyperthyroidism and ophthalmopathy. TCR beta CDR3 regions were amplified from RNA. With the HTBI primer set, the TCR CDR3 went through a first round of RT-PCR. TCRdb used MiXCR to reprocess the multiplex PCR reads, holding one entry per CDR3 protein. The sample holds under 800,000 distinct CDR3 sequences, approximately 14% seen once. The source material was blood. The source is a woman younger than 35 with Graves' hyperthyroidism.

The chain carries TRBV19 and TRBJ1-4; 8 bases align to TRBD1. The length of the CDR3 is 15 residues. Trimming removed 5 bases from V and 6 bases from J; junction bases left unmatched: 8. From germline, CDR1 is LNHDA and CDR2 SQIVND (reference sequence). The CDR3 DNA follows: TGTGCCAGTAGTGCCTTCAGGGGGCGCGATGAAAAACTGTTTTTT. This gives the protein CASSAFRGRDEKLFF.

The CDR3 DNA reads as TGTGCCAGCGCCGCAATGGGCTCCTACGAGCAGTACTTC. Protein product: CASAAMGSYEQYF. The V gene is TRBV6-1, the J gene TRBJ2-7; D gene uncertain. Germline V gene data show CDR1 as MNHNS and CDR2 as SASEGT. Trimming stripped 8 bases from V and 0 bases from J, with 11 bases between. The CDR3 is 13 residues long.

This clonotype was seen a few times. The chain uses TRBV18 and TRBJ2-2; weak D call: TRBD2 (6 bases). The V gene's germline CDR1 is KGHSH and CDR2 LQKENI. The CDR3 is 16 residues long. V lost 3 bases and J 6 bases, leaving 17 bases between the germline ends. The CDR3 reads CASSPDRVGGAGELFF. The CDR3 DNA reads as TGTGCCAGCTCACCGGACCGTGTGGGAGGCGCCGGGGAGCTGTTTTTT.

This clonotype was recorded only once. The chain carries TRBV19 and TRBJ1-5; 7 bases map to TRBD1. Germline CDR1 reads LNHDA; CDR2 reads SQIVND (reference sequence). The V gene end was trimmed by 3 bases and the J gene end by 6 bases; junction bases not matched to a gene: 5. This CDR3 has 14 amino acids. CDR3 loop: CASSIRQGGQPQHF. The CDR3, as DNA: TGTGCCAGTAGTATCAGACAGGGCGGTCAGCCCCAGCATTTT.

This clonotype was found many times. The CDR3 loop is CASSLETWPTSGGERSNTGELFF. DNA of the CDR3: TGTGCCAGCAGCTTAGAAACTTGGCCGACTAGCGGGGGAGAACGTTCGAACACCGGGGAGCTGTTTTTT. The rearrangement links TRBV11-2 to TRBJ2-2; 12 bases map to TRBD2. Germline CDR1 SGHAT, CDR2 FQNNGV. With 0 bases clipped from V and 0 bases from J, the junction kept 17 bases outside the gene matches. This CDR3 has 23 residues.

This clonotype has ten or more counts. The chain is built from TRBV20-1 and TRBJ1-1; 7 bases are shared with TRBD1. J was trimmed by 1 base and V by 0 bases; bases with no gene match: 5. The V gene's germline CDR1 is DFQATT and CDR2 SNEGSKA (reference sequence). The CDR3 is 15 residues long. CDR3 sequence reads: CSARDNRGGNTEAFF. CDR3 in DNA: TGCAGTGCTAGAGATAACAGGGGAGGGAACACTGAAGCTTTCTTT.

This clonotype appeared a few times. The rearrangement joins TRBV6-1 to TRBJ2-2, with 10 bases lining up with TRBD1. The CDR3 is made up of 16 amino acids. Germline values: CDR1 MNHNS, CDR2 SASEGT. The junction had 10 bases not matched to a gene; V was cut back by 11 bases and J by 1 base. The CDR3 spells CALRDRGLGNTGELFF. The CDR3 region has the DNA TGTGCCCTCCGGGACAGGGGATTGGGGAACACCGGGGAGCTGTTTTTT.

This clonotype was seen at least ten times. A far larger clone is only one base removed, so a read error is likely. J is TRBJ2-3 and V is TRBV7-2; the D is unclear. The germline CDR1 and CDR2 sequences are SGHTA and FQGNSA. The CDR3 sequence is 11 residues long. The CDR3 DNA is TGTGCCAGCAGCTTAGCAGATACGCGGTATTTT. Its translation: CASSLADTRYF.

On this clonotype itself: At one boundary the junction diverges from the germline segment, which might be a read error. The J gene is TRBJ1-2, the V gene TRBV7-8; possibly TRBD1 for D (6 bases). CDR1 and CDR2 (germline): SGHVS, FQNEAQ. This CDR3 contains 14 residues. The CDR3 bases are TGTGTCAGCAGCTTAGAAGCTCAGGGGAAGGGCTACACCTTC. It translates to CVSSLEAQGKGYTF.

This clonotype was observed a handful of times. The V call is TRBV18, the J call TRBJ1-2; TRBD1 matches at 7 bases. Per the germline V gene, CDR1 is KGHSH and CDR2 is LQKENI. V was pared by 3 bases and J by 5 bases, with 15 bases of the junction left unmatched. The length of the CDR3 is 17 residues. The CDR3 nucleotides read TGTGCCAGCTCACCGACTTCTACAGGGGCCGATTCATATGGCTACACCTTC. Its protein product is CASSPTSTGADSYGYTF.

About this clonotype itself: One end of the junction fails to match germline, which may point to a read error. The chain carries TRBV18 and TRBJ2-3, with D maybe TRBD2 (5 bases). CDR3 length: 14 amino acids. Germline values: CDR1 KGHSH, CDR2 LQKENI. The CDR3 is CVSSPLGAIDTQYF. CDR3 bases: TGTGTCAGCTCACCACTGGGAGCGATAGATACGCAGTATTTT.

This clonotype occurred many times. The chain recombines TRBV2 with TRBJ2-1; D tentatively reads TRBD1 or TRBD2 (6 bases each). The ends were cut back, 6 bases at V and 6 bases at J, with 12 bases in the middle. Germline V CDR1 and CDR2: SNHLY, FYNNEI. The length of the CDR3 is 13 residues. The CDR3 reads CASSGGVGNEQFF. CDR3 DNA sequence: TGTGCCAGCAGCGGGGGCGTCGGCAATGAGCAGTTCTTC.

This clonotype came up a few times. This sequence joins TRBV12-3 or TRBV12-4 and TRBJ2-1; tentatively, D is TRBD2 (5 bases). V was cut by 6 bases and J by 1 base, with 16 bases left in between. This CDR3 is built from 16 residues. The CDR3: CASRSGGTPSYNEQFF. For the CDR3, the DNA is TGTGCCAGCAGATCTGGAGGTACCCCTTCCTACAATGAGCAGTTCTTC.

CDR3: CASSHIWERSGELFF. In DNA, the CDR3 is TGTGCCAGCAGCCACATATGGGAGAGATCCGGGGAGCTGTTTTTT. V gene TRBV6-1 combines with J gene TRBJ2-2, with D perhaps TRBD2 (5 bases). CDR3 size: 15 residues. From germline, CDR1 is MNHNS and CDR2 SASEGT. The V and J ends lost 6 bases and 6 bases respectively, with 17 bases between them.

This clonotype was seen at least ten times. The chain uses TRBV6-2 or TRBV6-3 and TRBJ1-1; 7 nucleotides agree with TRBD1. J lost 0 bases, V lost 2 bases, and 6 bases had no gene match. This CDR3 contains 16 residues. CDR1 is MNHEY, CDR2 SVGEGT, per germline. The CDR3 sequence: CASSYLMDRLNTEAFF. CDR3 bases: TGTGCCAGCAGTTACCTTATGGACAGGCTGAACACTGAAGCTTTCTTT.

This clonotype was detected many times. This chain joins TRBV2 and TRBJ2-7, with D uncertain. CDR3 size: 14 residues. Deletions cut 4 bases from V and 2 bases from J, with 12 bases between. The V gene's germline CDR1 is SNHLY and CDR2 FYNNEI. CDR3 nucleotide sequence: TGTGCCAGCAGTGTTGGGCATTCGACCTACGAGCAGTACTTC. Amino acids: CASSVGHSTYEQYF.